A selection of T cell receptor beta chains follows, all from one sample in a study of T cell responses to AZD1222 COVID-19 vaccine. Here immunoSEQ multiplex PCR was the method, and the copy in TCRdb shows in-frame clones only, minus some. There are 100,000 to 150,000 clones in the sample; about 85% occur only once, and 4.4% lies in the top ten. The specimen comprised peripheral blood, sampled 28 days after the second AZD1222 dose. Receptors originate from an adult who received the AZD1222 COVID-19 vaccine. Both conserved end residues are part of each CDR3. D genes are given only for firm matches. Clone size is not always given. Where it is, it says once, few, many or a class for expanded clones.

DNA	CDR3	size	J	V	D
TGTGCCAGCAACGTAGCGGGGGGCACAGATACGCAGTATTTT	CASNVAGGTDTQYF	once	TRBJ2-3	TRBV6-5	TRBD2
TGTGCCAGCAGTTTAAATAAACTGAGGGGGCGTAGGGGCTACACCTTC	CASSLNKLRGRRGYTF	NA	TRBJ1-2	TRBV28	TRBD1
TGTGCCAGCAATAGAGGGTCTGAAGCTTTCTTT	CASNRGSEAFF	NA	TRBJ1-1	TRBV7-2	NA
TGTGCCAGCAGTTTTGGGCGCTGGGGTGAGCAGTTCTTC	CASSFGRWGEQFF	NA	TRBJ2-1	TRBV28	NA
TGTGCCAGTAGTATTGCCGGGTCGTCCATTAACTATGGCTACACCTTC	CASSIAGSSINYGYTF	NA	TRBJ1-2	TRBV19	NA
TGTGCCAGCAGCCAATCCGGGGAGGGCGAGCAGTACTTC	CASSQSGEGEQYF	few	TRBJ2-7	TRBV2	TRBD2
TGTGCCATCAGGCAGGACTCTAACTATGGCTACACCTTC	CAIRQDSNYGYTF	NA	TRBJ1-2	TRBV10-3	NA
TGTGCCAGTACAAAGACTAGCGGGTACACCGGGGAGCTGTTTTTT	CASTKTSGYTGELFF	NA	TRBJ2-2	TRBV19	TRBD2
TGTGCCAGCAGCTTTACCGGGACAGGGGCGAATGAGCAGTTCTTC	CASSFTGTGANEQFF	few	TRBJ2-1	TRBV11-2	TRBD1
TGTGCCACGACCTCCGGGACTAGCAATCAGCCCCAGCATTTT	CATTSGTSNQPQHF	NA	TRBJ1-5	TRBV2	NA
TGTGCCAGTACGAGACAGCCGGGGGAAGGTGAGCAGTACTTC	CASTRQPGEGEQYF	NA	TRBJ2-7	TRBV19	NA
TGTGCCAGCAGAAAACACTTGAACACTGAAGCTTTCTTT	CASRKHLNTEAFF	NA	TRBJ1-1	TRBV3-1/TRBV3-2	NA
TGTGCCAGCAGCTTTGGAGGGGGCCTAACTAATGAAAAACTGTTTTTT	CASSFGGGLTNEKLFF	once	TRBJ1-4	TRBV5-4	TRBD1
TGTGCTAGTGCCCTACCCGGTGGGCCCCTCCACTTT	CASALPGGPLHF	once	TRBJ1-6	TRBV12-5	NA
TGTGCCAGCAGCCCTAGGGCAGGGGGCCGCTCCTACAATGAGCAGTTCTTC	CASSPRAGGRSYNEQFF	NA	TRBJ2-1	TRBV7-9	TRBD1
TGCAGCGTTGTCACCTCGACAGGGGTTAGCGAGCAGTACTTC	CSVVTSTGVSEQYF	NA	TRBJ2-7	TRBV29-1	TRBD1
TGTGCCAGCTCCCGCGGTAGCGGGGGGCTAGATACGCAGTATTTT	CASSRGSGGLDTQYF	NA	TRBJ2-3	TRBV7-9	TRBD2
TGTGCCAGCAGCCCCACCGGGACAGGCACAGATACGCAGTATTTT	CASSPTGTGTDTQYF	once	TRBJ2-3	TRBV7-3	TRBD1
TGTGCCAGCAGCCAGAGCTACAGGTTCAAGAGCTCTGGGGCCAACGTCCTGACTTTC	CASSQSYRFKSSGANVLTF	few	TRBJ2-6	TRBV5-6	NA
TGCGCCAGCAGTGATACTCAGGGCCTCCCCTACGAGCAGTACTTC	CASSDTQGLPYEQYF	NA	TRBJ2-7	TRBV10-2	NA